Below are 10 T cell receptor beta chains sequenced from a single sample in a study of patients with pleural tuberculosis. MiXCR was run by TCRdb on the reads, yielding one entry per CDR3 protein. In the table there are under 30,000 distinct CDR3 sequences, about 20% of which are singletons. The sequenced sample consisted of peripheral blood. The receptor set was obtained from a human donor with pleural tuberculosis.

By proportion, this clonotype is medium-sized. V gene TRBV27 combines with J gene TRBJ1-1; TRBD1 agrees at 7 bases. Germline CDR1 is MNHEY and CDR2 is SMNVEV (reference sequence). Unmatched junction bases numbered 3, after V lost 0 bases and J lost 2 bases. The CDR3 extends over 15 amino acids. For the CDR3, the DNA is TGTGCCAGCAGTTTATCGGGACAGATAAACACTGAAGCTTTCTTT. As protein: CASSLSGQINTEAFF.

This clonotype has at least ten counts. The V call is TRBV6-1, the J call TRBJ2-7; D is uncertain. V lost 8 bases and J lost 5, with 13 bases in between. This CDR3 is built from 12 residues. In germline, CDR1 is MNHNS, CDR2 SASEGT. The CDR3 sequence: CASGSGRHEQYF. CDR3 DNA: TGTGCCAGCGGCTCAGGACGCCACGAGCAGTACTTC.

This clonotype was recorded many times. The V gene is TRBV10-3, the J gene TRBJ1-5; 7 nucleotides align to TRBD1. CDR3 length: 16 amino acids. Germline V gene lookup returns CDR1 ENHRY and CDR2 SYGVKD. V was pared by 4 bases and J by 0 bases, with 6 bases of the junction left unmatched. The CDR3 nucleotides are TGTGCCATCAGTGTGGGGACAGCGTATAGCAATCAGCCCCAGCATTTT. Translation gives CAISVGTAYSNQPQHF.

The sample holds many counts of this clonotype. V usage is TRBV3-1 and J usage is TRBJ1-2, with D possibly matching TRBD1 (5 bases). V was shortened by 2 bases and J by 8 bases, with 9 bases between the two germline ends. The CDR3 has 12 residues. Germline-derived CDR1 and CDR2 are LGHDT and YNNKEL (reference sequence). CDR3 nucleotides: TGTGCCAGCAGCCAAAGGGACGGGGGCTACACCTTC. The encoded protein is CASSQRDGGYTF. The whole variable domain, remainder taken from reference TRBV3-1 and TRBJ1-2, is DTAVSQTPKYLVTQMGNDKSIKCEQNLGHDTMYWYKQDSKKFLKIMFSYNNKELIINETVPNRFSPKSPDKAHLNLHINSLELGDSAVYFCASSQRDGGYTFGSGTRLTVV.

The rearrangement joins TRBV15 to TRBJ2-7, with 7 bases matching TRBD1. V dropped 3 bases and J dropped 3; count of bases not matched to a gene: 8. From germline, CDR1 is LNHNV and CDR2 YYDKDF (reference sequence). CDR3 length: 15 residues. CDR3 sequence (DNA): TGTGCCACCAGCAGGGTCCCCGGGGACAGCTACGAGCAGTACTTC. This translates into CATSRVPGDSYEQYF.

This clonotype was picked up many times. The chain couples TRBV7-2 to TRBJ1-5; 10 bases map to TRBD1. This CDR3 region has 16 residues. Germline trimming cut 5 bases from V and 7 bases from J; bases unmatched to any gene: 11. The germline CDR1 and CDR2 sequences are SGHTA and FQGNSA. The CDR3 DNA is TGTGCCAGCAGCCCACACCAGGGACAGGGGAGGCAGCCCCAGCATTTT. Translation: CASSPHQGQGRQPQHF.

Notes on this clonotype: One end of the junction fails to match germline, which may point to a read error. The CDR3 region is CDSSYYGQFF. CDR3 DNA sequence: TGTGACAGCAGCTATTACGGGCAGTTCTTC. The chain uses TRBV7-2 and TRBJ2-1; D unclear. Germline V CDR1 and CDR2: SGHTA, FQGNSA. The CDR3 runs to 10 residues.

This clonotype showed up many times. This chain connects TRBV12-3 or TRBV12-4 to TRBJ1-3; D is unresolved. This CDR3 has 14 residues. Trimming left V 3 bases short and J 0 bases short, with 6 bases between. CDR3 bases: TGTGCCAGCAGTTTCCACAACTCTGGAAACACCATATATTTT. Translated, it gives CASSFHNSGNTIYF.

This clonotype was seen at least ten times. This chain joins TRBV19 and TRBJ1-1; D gene uncertain. Between the trimmed V and J ends, which lost 5 bases and 0 bases, there was a span of 19 bases. The CDR3 consists of 17 residues. CDR1 LNHDA and CDR2 SQIVND come from the germline V gene (reference sequence). The CDR3 protein is CASSFSRRRSLNTEAFF. As DNA, the CDR3 is TGTGCCAGTAGTTTCTCTCGAAGACGGAGTTTGAACACTGAAGCTTTCTTT.

This clonotype appeared many times. The chain is built from TRBV7-8 and TRBJ1-1, with D possibly matching TRBD1 (5 bases). V lost 1 base and J lost 0, with 18 bases in between. Germline lookup yields CDR1 SGHVS and CDR2 FQNEAQ. The CDR3 runs 18 residues. The CDR3 DNA reads as TGTGCCAGCAGCTTAGGGCGCCGGGAAGGGGTGATGAACACTGAAGCTTTCTTT. Amino acid sequence: CASSLGRREGVMNTEAFF.